The T cell receptor (beta chain) under discussion was sequenced for a study of blood T cells in healthy people across ages. Germline V lookup: CDR1 MDHEN, CDR2 SYDVKM. The CDR3 is 14 amino acids. Trimming cost V 8 bases and J 5 bases; bases outside gene matches: 8. Together with a sample-barcoded 5' primer, a J-beta primer mix was included in a second PCR lasting about 6 to 11 cycles. TCRdb reanalysed the 5' RACE reads using MiXCR and keeps one entry per CDR3 protein. Here the sample spans over 600,000 distinct CDR3 sequences, 56% being singletons. This chain uses TRBV28 with TRBJ2-5, with 10 bases identical to TRBD2. The clonotype was recovered from a man between 40 and 49 years old in good health. Sequenced input: blood. This CDR3 is CASLPLGLAETQYF. The CDR3 region has the DNA TGTGCCAGCTTACCCCTGGGACTAGCGGAGACCCAGTACTTC.